The rows below give T cell receptor beta chains drawn from one sample of a study of CXCR3-negative and CXCR3-positive naive CD8 T cells. TCRdb reprocessed the 5' RACE reads, with one entry per CDR3 protein and no DNA. Its table records tens of thousands of distinct CDR3 sequences. The sample taken for sequencing was naive CXCR3+ CD8+ T cells from blood. These receptor sequences come from a human donor in good health. Some clones in this sample may be carry-over from other donors' samples. The CDR3 runs from the conserved cysteine through the conserved F or W.

j_call	v_call	cdr3_aa
TRBJ2-7	TRBV5-1	CASSSMGARTHEQYF
TRBJ2-1	TRBV27	CASSLRPSYNEQFF
TRBJ1-2	TRBV7-9	CASSVAARIRLGANYGYTF
TRBJ1-5	TRBV6-2/TRBV6-3	CASSYHWTEPGNQPQHF
TRBJ2-3	TRBV6-4	CASSIRAGGGDTQYF
TRBJ2-3	TRBV29-1	CSVPIDRGWGGTQYF
TRBJ2-5	TRBV29-1	CSVERREQETQYF
TRBJ2-7	TRBV7-9	CASSILEVEQYF
TRBJ2-7	TRBV29-1	CSGGGMGEQYF
TRBJ2-1	TRBV11-2	CASSHHMEGNNEQFF
TRBJ1-6	TRBV30	CAWGGVSDNSPLHF
TRBJ2-1	TRBV10-3	CAISEETGLNEQFF
TRBJ1-1	TRBV6-5	CASSYPGGFTEAFF
TRBJ2-6	TRBV24-1	CATSDLFSNIRLSGANVLTF
TRBJ2-2	TRBV7-3	CASSPGGGEYTGELFF
TRBJ2-1	TRBV7-6	CASSPQGYEQFF
TRBJ2-1	TRBV6-2/TRBV6-3	CASSYSSGRGYNEQFF
TRBJ2-2	TRBV19	CASSITGELFF
TRBJ2-1	TRBV7-3	CASSRTGGDEQFF
TRBJ2-7	TRBV21-1	CASSNIMGQKAPAYEQYF
TRBJ2-1	TRBV20-1	CSAHAAGAYNEQFF
TRBJ2-5	TRBV4-1	CASSQVLQETQYF
TRBJ1-2	TRBV6-5	CASSYSANYGYTF
TRBJ2-7	TRBV20-1	CSAKSPLTYEQYF
TRBJ2-6	TRBV4-3	CASSQVRQALSGANVLTF
TRBJ2-1	TRBV12-3/TRBV12-4	CASSSPDRPEQFF
TRBJ1-2	TRBV7-6	CASSWTQNYGYTF
TRBJ1-5	TRBV7-9	CASSEARDDHQPQHF
TRBJ2-1	TRBV23-1	CASSSRGTYNEQFF
TRBJ1-1	TRBV9	CASSAPGHPNTEAFF
TRBJ2-5	TRBV12-3/TRBV12-4	CASSFHTGQQETQYF
TRBJ2-7	TRBV7-6	CASRRRPQGGYEQYF
TRBJ2-3	TRBV9	CASSVEGASTDTQYF
TRBJ1-4	TRBV7-9	CASGSSEEQKLFF
TRBJ2-1	TRBV15	CATSRGWRGGPNEQFF
TRBJ1-2	TRBV4-3	CASSQGEGAGYTF
TRBJ1-2	TRBV28	CASSSSLSDYGYTF
TRBJ1-1	TRBV4-1	CASSLHSDSLEAFF
TRBJ2-1	TRBV9	CASSPEISVGGRREQFF
TRBJ1-3	TRBV6-5	CASGLTGNTIYF
TRBJ2-6	TRBV2	CASSGTDTGANVLTF
TRBJ1-4	TRBV7-9	CASRSGQNEKLFF
TRBJ1-5	TRBV27	CASSLAPGYQPQHF
TRBJ2-1	TRBV7-6	CASSSDTSPGGYEQFF
TRBJ2-5	TRBV10-3	CAISEGDPQETQYF
TRBJ1-5	TRBV6-2/TRBV6-3	CASSFGRGFNQPQHF
TRBJ1-1	TRBV5-1	CASSLAGAENTEAFF
TRBJ2-5	TRBV13	CASSLRPLLQETQYF
TRBJ2-7	TRBV6-5	CASSYENTFYEQYF
TRBJ2-7	TRBV10-1	CASQLDRGHEQYF